The rows below give T cell receptor beta chains drawn from one sample of a study of blood T cells in healthy people across ages. TCRdb redid the calling of the 5' RACE reads with MiXCR, one entry per CDR3 protein. Of fewer than 750,000 distinct CDR3 sequences listed, about 50% are singletons. The sample was blood. Receptors were obtained from a woman older than 75 in good health. CDR3s include the opening cysteine and the closing phenylalanine or tryptophan. The order of the fields is clone size, J gene, D gene, V gene, CDR3 DNA, CDR3 protein. A D gene is named only where the DNA matches it firmly. Rows give clone size only sometimes, using once, few, many, or a class for an expanded clone.

clone_size: -
j_call: TRBJ2-1
d_call: -
v_call: TRBV29-1
cdr3_nt: TGCAGCGTTGAAGATGTTAGGTACAATGAGCAGTTCTTC
cdr3_aa: CSVEDVRYNEQFF

clone_size: many
j_call: TRBJ2-7
d_call: -
v_call: TRBV9
cdr3_nt: TGTGCCAGCAGCCCAGAGGTCAGGGTTTACGAGCAGTACTTC
cdr3_aa: CASSPEVRVYEQYF

clone_size: once
j_call: TRBJ2-7
d_call: -
v_call: TRBV11-2
cdr3_nt: TGTGCCTGCAGGAATTTCTTGGAGGAGCAGTACTTC
cdr3_aa: CACRNFLEEQYF

clone_size: -
j_call: TRBJ2-1
d_call: TRBD1
v_call: TRBV9
cdr3_nt: TGTGCCAGCAGCGCAGGGGGATATTCCCTCTACAATGAGCAGTTCTTC
cdr3_aa: CASSAGGYSLYNEQFF

clone_size: -
j_call: TRBJ1-6
d_call: -
v_call: TRBV27
cdr3_nt: TGTGCCAGCAGTTTATGGGGGTTTGATAATTCACCCCTCCACTTT
cdr3_aa: CASSLWGFDNSPLHF

clone_size: -
j_call: TRBJ1-4
d_call: -
v_call: TRBV7-2
cdr3_nt: TGTGCCAGCAGCGCGGACAGAAATGAAAAACTGTTTTTT
cdr3_aa: CASSADRNEKLFF

clone_size: -
j_call: TRBJ2-1
d_call: TRBD2
v_call: TRBV7-9
cdr3_nt: TGTGCCAGCAGCCGCCGGACTAGCGGGAGTTTCGATGAGCAGTTCTTC
cdr3_aa: CASSRRTSGSFDEQFF

clone_size: many
j_call: TRBJ2-7
d_call: -
v_call: TRBV5-1
cdr3_nt: TGCGCCAGCAGCCTTCGGACTGCCTCCTACGAGCAGTACTTC
cdr3_aa: CASSLRTASYEQYF

clone_size: -
j_call: TRBJ2-5
d_call: -
v_call: TRBV29-1
cdr3_nt: TGCAGCGTTGAAGTCGCGGTGGGGGCCCAGTACTTC
cdr3_aa: CSVEVAVGAQYF

clone_size: -
j_call: TRBJ1-2
d_call: TRBD1
v_call: TRBV7-8
cdr3_nt: TGTGCCAGCAGCCCCTGGACAGGAGGGGGAGGCTACACCTTC
cdr3_aa: CASSPWTGGGGYTF

clone_size: few
j_call: TRBJ1-1
d_call: -
v_call: TRBV12-3/TRBV12-4
cdr3_nt: TGTGCCAGCAGTTGGAACCTGAACACTGAAGCTTTCTTT
cdr3_aa: CASSWNLNTEAFF

clone_size: few
j_call: TRBJ1-2
d_call: -
v_call: TRBV20-1
cdr3_nt: TGCAGTGCTAGAGGGGTAACGGGGTCATATGGCTACACCTTC
cdr3_aa: CSARGVTGSYGYTF